This T cell receptor beta chain was recorded in a study of shared clonotypes between healthy human individuals. Findings and limits, study-wide: In having few donors, the study represented limited genetic and exposure-history diversity.

CD45RO-negative, CCR7-positively selected cells formed the naive CD8 fraction, excluding terminally differentiated effector memory CD45RA+ cells. The CDR3 runs to 14 residues. The germline gives CDR1 MNHEY, CDR2 SMNVEV (reference sequence). V shed 2 bases and J 6 bases; nucleotides not matched to a gene: 5. Method: immunoSEQ multiplex PCR; TCRdb's copy keeps in-frame clones and lacks some. The sample lists roughly 2.1 million clones, about 92% occurring once. Details on this clone: What it binds is not known.

The sequence was collected from a man between 18 and 35 years old in good health. Some clones in this sample may be carry-over from other donors' samples. Material: naive CD8+ T cells from PBMCs. V is TRBV27 and J is TRBJ2-7; 9 bases align to TRBD1. CDR3 DNA: TGTGCCAGCAGTTTAAACAGGGGGCTTCCCGAGCAGTACTTC. It translates to CASSLNRGLPEQYF.